This T cell receptor (beta chain) was recorded in a study of T cell responses to AZD1222 COVID-19 vaccine. This CDR3 has 14 amino acids. Germline values: CDR1 SGHRS, CDR2 YFSETQ. Trimming removed 1 base from V and 2 bases from J; junction bases left unmatched: 3. Data came from immunoSEQ multiplex PCR; TCRdb stores just in-frame clones and leaves some out. The sample holds about 110,000 clones, roughly 89% seen once. Sequencing used peripheral blood, obtained 28 days after the second AZD1222 dose. The rearrangement joins TRBV5-1 to TRBJ2-7; 7 bases align to TRBD2. The clonotype comes from an adult who received the AZD1222 COVID-19 vaccine. The CDR3 here is CASSLRGSPYEQYF. CDR3 bases: TGCGCCAGCAGCTTGCGCGGGAGTCCCTACGAGCAGTACTTC.